Below are 11 T cell receptor beta chains sequenced from a single sample in a study of post-analysis software for immune sequencing data. Study findings and constraints: Comparison of patients with controls showed 5 or 6 TRBV segments more frequent in patients, TRBV5-6, TRBV5-1 and TRBV20-1 among them.

What these receptors recognize is not known. Libraries were made from TCR beta cDNA, and they carried unique molecular identifiers. One entry per CDR3 protein, called by TCRdb with MiXCR from the PCR reads. The data hold approximately 770,000 distinct CDR3 sequences, with 46% observed a single time. Sequencing was performed on blood. These receptors were collected from a girl aged 10-17 years with multiple sclerosis.

This clonotype was recorded a few times. The V gene is TRBV29-1, the J gene TRBJ2-7; weak D call: TRBD1 (6 bases). Germline CDR1 and CDR2: SQVTM and ANQGSEA. V was pared by 3 bases and J by 3 bases, with 9 bases between. The CDR3 spans 12 residues. CDR3 amino acids: CSVEGRGYEQYF. CDR3 coding DNA: TGCAGCGTTGAGGGCAGGGGCTACGAGCAGTACTTC.

In DNA, the CDR3 is TGTGCCACCAGCACGGGACAGATGAACACTGAAGCTTTCTTT. It translates to CATSTGQMNTEAFF. The chain links TRBV15 to TRBJ1-1; 7 nucleotides agree with TRBD1. The CDR3 is 14 residues long. The germline gives CDR1 LNHNV, CDR2 YYDKDF (reference sequence). V gave up 4 bases and J gave up 0 bases; unmatched junction bases: 2.

The chain uses TRBV7-9 and TRBJ2-7; possibly TRBD1 or TRBD2 for D (5 bases each). This CDR3 comprises 14 residues. Germline CDR1 and CDR2: SEHNR and FQNEAQ (reference sequence). With 4 bases removed from V and 5 bases from J, the gap between germline ends came to 15 bases. CDR3: CASSSTTGTHEQYF. Written as DNA, the CDR3 is TGTGCCAGCAGCTCCACGACCGGGACCCACGAGCAGTACTTC. The whole variable domain, remainder taken from reference TRBV7-9 and TRBJ2-7, is DTGVSQNPRHKITKRGQNVTFRCDPISEHNRLYWYRQTLGQGPEFLTYFQNEAQLEKSRLLSDRFSAERPKGSFSTLEIQRTEQGDSAMYLCASSSTTGTHEQYFGPGTRLTVT.

In its sample, this clonotype was seen a few times. The chain employs TRBV5-5 and TRBJ2-7; D possibly corresponds to TRBD1 (7 bases). From germline, CDR1 is SGHKS and CDR2 YYEKEE (reference sequence). The CDR3 runs to 14 residues. V was trimmed by 7 bases and J by 6 bases, leaving 20 bases between them. Written as DNA, the CDR3 is TGTGCCAGCTCGCTAGGCCAGGGGGGCCCCGAGCAGTACTTC. It specifies CASSLGQGGPEQYF.

This clonotype has a handful of counts. This chain links TRBV7-3 with TRBJ2-1, with a tentative D call TRBD2 (6 bases). Germline V CDR1 and CDR2: SGHTA, FQGTGA. V gave up 3 bases and J gave up 8 bases, with 11 bases separating them. This CDR3 is built from 13 residues. DNA of the CDR3: TGTGCCAGCAGCTTGACGAGGGAGGATGAGCAGTTCTTC. This translates into CASSLTREDEQFF.

The gene calls are TRBV6-2 or TRBV6-3 and TRBJ1-2; D may be TRBD1 (6 bases). V dropped 10 bases and J dropped 3 bases, with 18 bases sitting between them. This CDR3 is 14 amino acids long. Germline V gives CDR1 MNHEY, CDR2 SVGEGT. The CDR3 region is CATNIGGLDYGYTF. The CDR3 coding sequence is TGTGCCACCAATATCGGGGGCTTGGACTATGGCTACACCTTC.

The chain carries TRBV11-1 and TRBJ2-7, with 11 bases matching TRBD2. The CDR3 extends over 15 amino acids. Losses at the gene ends were 5 bases for V and 3 bases for J; bases not matched to a gene: 6. CDR1 and CDR2 (germline): SGHAT, FQDESV (reference sequence). The CDR3 reads CASSRRLAGRYEQYF. The CDR3 nucleotides are TGTGCCAGCAGCCGGAGACTAGCGGGACGCTACGAGCAGTACTTC. Full variable domain (missing parts from reference TRBV11-1 and TRBJ2-7): EAEVAQSPRYKITEKSQAVAFWCDPISGHATLYWYRQILGQGPELLVQFQDESVVDDSQLPKDRFSAERLKGVDSTLKIQPAELGDSAMYLCASSRRLAGRYEQYFGPGTRLTVT.

This clonotype has a handful of counts. The chain recombines TRBV20-1 with TRBJ2-5; D is possibly TRBD1 (6 bases). The ends were cut back, 7 bases at V and 4 bases at J, with 13 bases in the middle. The germline V gene has CDR1 DFQATT and CDR2 SNEGSKA (reference sequence). This CDR3 has 12 residues. The CDR3 spells CSGTTGGETQYF. The CDR3 DNA is TGCAGTGGCACGACAGGAGGAGAGACCCAGTACTTC.

This chain uses TRBV5-6 with TRBJ2-1, with a tentative D call TRBD2 (6 bases). There are 16 residues in the CDR3. Germline V gene lookup returns CDR1 SGHDT and CDR2 YYEEEE. Deletions cut 4 bases from V and 5 bases from J, with 19 bases between. The CDR3 protein is CASSHIGVADHNEQFF. CDR3 bases: TGTGCCAGCAGCCACATTGGGGTAGCGGACCACAATGAGCAGTTCTTC.

This clonotype was observed at least ten times. The V call is TRBV29-1, the J call TRBJ2-7; D not certain. Deletions cut 7 bases from V and 2 bases from J, with 12 bases between. This CDR3 region has 12 residues. CDR1 is SQVTM and CDR2 is ANQGSEA in the germline V gene. CDR3 bases: TGCAGCGCTGGTCTTGCCGCCTACGAGCAGTACTTC. Its protein product is CSAGLAAYEQYF.

V is TRBV14 and J is TRBJ2-7; 9 bases match TRBD2. Germline V gene sequence: CDR1 SGHDN, CDR2 FVKESK. Unmatched junction bases numbered 9, after V lost 4 bases and J lost 5 bases. The CDR3 covers 15 residues. For the CDR3, the DNA is TGTGCCAGCAGCCCCTTCCTAGCGGGAAAACACGAGCAGTACTTC. Protein: CASSPFLAGKHEQYF.